This entry lists 26 T cell receptor beta chains sequenced from one sample in a study of control samples from healthy donors and cancer patients. Assay used: immunoSEQ multiplex PCR; TCRdb lists only in-frame clones, some missing. Seen here are roughly 100,000 clones, around nine tenths observed once, and the top ten hold roughly 14%. The material sequenced was blood. The receptors shown here come from a man aged 25-45 years in good health.

The CDR3 coding sequence is TGCGCCAGCAGCTTTCTTCTGGGTGGCTACACCTTC. Protein sequence: CASSFLLGGYTF. The chain uses TRBV5-1 and TRBJ1-2; no clear D. CDR3 length: 12 amino acids. Germline loops: CDR1 SGHRS, CDR2 YFSETQ. V dropped 2 bases and J dropped 7 bases, with 9 bases sitting between them.

The sample holds one count of this clone. The genes are TRBV24-1 and TRBJ1-2, with 7 nucleotides matching TRBD1. Germline lookup yields CDR1 KGHDR and CDR2 SFDVKD. The CDR3 has 13 residues. Unmatched junction bases numbered 3, after V lost 6 bases and J lost 3 bases. CDR3 DNA sequence: TGTGCCACCAGTCCCGGGACAGACTATGGCTACACCTTC. Its translation is CATSPGTDYGYTF.

V and J are TRBV19 and TRBJ2-7; TRBD1 matches 7 bases. Germline values: CDR1 LNHDA, CDR2 SQIVND (reference sequence). V lost 5 bases to trimming and J lost 3 bases; unmatched junction nucleotides: 7. This CDR3 region has 14 residues. CDR3 nucleotide sequence: TGTGCCAGTAGTCCTTGGACAGGCAACTACGAGCAGTACTTC. As protein: CASSPWTGNYEQYF.

The chain uses TRBV28 and TRBJ1-4; tentatively, D is TRBD1 (5 bases). From germline, CDR1 is MDHEN and CDR2 SYDVKM. This CDR3 has 15 amino acids. The germline V and J ends were trimmed by 8 bases and 5 bases, with 18 bases remaining between them. DNA for the CDR3: TGTGCCAGCGGGGTCCGTTTGGGGGAAAATGAAAAACTGTTTTTT. It yields the protein CASGVRLGENEKLFF.

The chain is built from TRBV4-3 and TRBJ2-7; 14 positions agree with TRBD2. The CDR3 has 17 residues. With 4 bases clipped from V and 0 bases from J, the junction kept 5 bases outside the gene matches. CDR1 and CDR2 (germline): LGHNA, YSLEER. The CDR3 reads CASSLGLAGGNSYEQYF. CDR3 nucleotides: TGCGCCAGCAGCCTCGGACTAGCGGGAGGAAACTCCTACGAGCAGTACTTC.

In its sample, this clone was seen once. The chain employs TRBV27 and TRBJ2-7, with TRBD1 matching over 9 bases. V shed 5 bases and J 0 bases; nucleotides not matched to a gene: 8. The CDR3 sequence is 16 residues long. Germline V lookup: CDR1 MNHEY, CDR2 SMNVEV (reference sequence). CDR3 in amino acids: CASSRRTGVASYEQYF. The CDR3 DNA reads TGTGCCAGCAGTAGAAGGACAGGGGTCGCCTCCTACGAGCAGTACTTC.

The V call is TRBV27, the J call TRBJ2-1, with a weak D call TRBD2 (6 bases). Germline lookup yields CDR1 MNHEY and CDR2 SMNVEV (reference sequence). Trimming left V 11 bases short and J 7 bases short, with 18 bases between. The CDR3 has 13 residues. CDR3 sequence: CASWGGASNEQFF. Written as DNA, the CDR3 is TGTGCCTCCTGGGGCGGGGCCAGTAATGAGCAGTTCTTC.

The chain uses TRBV9 and TRBJ1-2; TRBD1 aligns across 9 bases. CDR3 length equals 15 residues. After removal of 1 base from V and 5 bases from J, the junction contained 6 bases not matched to a gene. The germline CDR1 and CDR2 sequences are SGDLS and YYNGEE. CDR3 in DNA: TGTGCCAGCAGCGTAAGCCGGGACAGGGAATATGGCTACACCTTC. Its translation: CASSVSRDREYGYTF.

The V gene is TRBV15, the J gene TRBJ2-7; D could derive from TRBD1 or TRBD2 (5 bases each). Per the germline V gene, CDR1 is LNHNV and CDR2 is YYDKDF (reference sequence). Trimming pared 0 bases from V and 0 bases from J, leaving 9 bases between. This CDR3 has 15 amino acids. In DNA form, the CDR3 reads TGTGCCACCAGCAGAGAGGGACGGACCTCCTACGAGCAGTACTTC. As protein: CATSREGRTSYEQYF.

V and J are TRBV24-1 and TRBJ1-2, with unresolved D. CDR3 size: 11 residues. Germline V gene data show CDR1 as KGHDR and CDR2 as SFDVKD. Deletions cut 6 bases from V and 8 bases from J, with 9 bases between. The CDR3 here is CATSNPDGYTF. CDR3 in DNA: TGTGCCACCAGTAACCCAGACGGCTACACCTTC.

This clone was counted between two and nine times. The J gene is TRBJ2-7, the V gene TRBV28; D is perhaps TRBD1 (5 bases). This CDR3 contains 14 residues. With 7 bases removed from V and 3 bases from J, the gap between germline ends came to 16 bases. Germline CDR1 and CDR2: MDHEN and SYDVKM. CDR3 nucleotide sequence: TGTGCCAGCAAGCCAGGTCAGGGTTTCTACGAGCAGTACTTC. Its translation: CASKPGQGFYEQYF.

The rearrangement links TRBV18 to TRBJ2-3; 15 positions agree with TRBD2. V shed 0 bases, J shed 3 bases, and the junction held 4 bases outside the gene matches. CDR1 is KGHSH, CDR2 LQKENI, per germline. The CDR3 spans 18 residues. CDR3 region: CASSPPGLAGGGTDTQYF. In DNA, the CDR3 is TGTGCCAGCTCACCACCGGGACTAGCGGGAGGCGGAACAGATACGCAGTATTTT.

The V and J genes are TRBV5-1 and TRBJ2-7, with D tentatively TRBD1 (7 bases). This CDR3 has 15 amino acids. The germline CDR1 and CDR2 sequences are SGHRS and YFSETQ. Trimming took off 1 base at V and 2 bases at J, with 13 bases between the two ends. Here the CDR3 reads CASSLWQGGTYEQYF. The CDR3 DNA follows: TGCGCCAGCAGCTTGTGGCAGGGGGGAACCTACGAGCAGTACTTC. Combining the CDR3 with reference TRBV5-1 and TRBJ2-7 gives the whole variable domain KAGVTQTPRYLIKTRGQQVTLSCSPISGHRSVSWYQQTPGQGLQFLFEYFSETQRNKGNFPGRFSGRQFSNSRSEMNVSTLELGDSALYLCASSLWQGGTYEQYFGPGTRLTVT.

This clone came up once. The chain recombines TRBV19 with TRBJ1-2; the D gene is possibly TRBD1 (6 bases). Germline values: CDR1 LNHDA, CDR2 SQIVND (reference sequence). This CDR3 is 14 amino acids long. V lost 6 bases and J lost 4, with 15 bases in between. The CDR3 DNA reads TGTGCCAGTAGCAACTCCGGACAGACCTATGGCTACACCTTC. Protein sequence: CASSNSGQTYGYTF.

The chain is built from TRBV5-6 and TRBJ2-7; a weak D match, TRBD2 (5 bases). The V end lost 1 base, the J end lost 2 bases, and 16 bases lay between the germline ends. Germline V CDR1 and CDR2: SGHDT, YYEEEE. This CDR3 comprises 16 residues. The CDR3 spells CASSLSTRYSPYEQYF. Here the CDR3 DNA reads TGTGCCAGCAGCTTGTCAACTAGGTATAGCCCCTACGAGCAGTACTTC.

The rearrangement uses TRBV7-8 and TRBJ2-5; 9 nucleotides match TRBD2. Trimming at V came to 0 bases and at J to 2 bases, leaving 7 bases not matched to a gene. The CDR3 runs to 17 residues. Per the germline V gene, CDR1 is SGHVS and CDR2 is FQNEAQ. CDR3 region: CASSLAYLAGLQETQYF. CDR3 DNA sequence: TGTGCCAGCAGCTTAGCCTATCTAGCGGGGCTACAAGAGACCCAGTACTTC.

In this sample, this clone turned up once. V is TRBV7-3 and J is TRBJ2-3, with TRBD2 as a possible D gene (7 bases). CDR3 length: 15 amino acids. V was pared by 2 bases and J by 4 bases, with 13 bases between. CDR1 is SGHTA, CDR2 FQGTGA, per germline. DNA of the CDR3: TGTGCCAGCAGCTTATACCCCGGGGGGCCAGATACGCAGTATTTT. Its translation is CASSLYPGGPDTQYF.

This chain joins TRBV28 and TRBJ2-7, with D tentatively TRBD1 or TRBD2 (6 bases each). The CDR3 covers 12 residues. V shed 7 bases and J shed 4 bases, with 11 bases lying between them. CDR1 is MDHEN, CDR2 SYDVKM, per germline. Here the CDR3 DNA reads TGTGCCAGCACCGGGGGCGTTTACGAGCAGTACTTC. Translated: CASTGGVYEQYF.

The V gene is TRBV15, the J gene TRBJ2-2; a possible D gene is TRBD1 (6 bases). The V end was cut by 3 bases, the J end by 0 bases, with 11 bases between. The germline V gene encodes CDR1 LNHNV and CDR2 YYDKDF (reference sequence). The CDR3 covers 16 residues. In DNA, the CDR3 is TGTGCCACCAGCAGTTTGGGACACGCGAACACCGGGGAGCTGTTTTTT. Translated, it gives CATSSLGHANTGELFF.

This chain joins TRBV5-1 and TRBJ2-7, with a possible D match to TRBD2 (6 bases). The V gene's germline CDR1 is SGHRS and CDR2 YFSETQ. This CDR3 spans 16 amino acids. The ends were cut back, 3 bases at V and 0 bases at J, with 16 bases in the middle. Written as DNA, the CDR3 is TGCGCCAGCAGCTGGCCCCTTAGCGGAAGCTCCTACGAGCAGTACTTC. It is translated as CASSWPLSGSSYEQYF.

This clone has more than one count but fewer than ten. The chain is built from TRBV11-2 and TRBJ2-1, with 11 bases matching TRBD2. The CDR3 sequence is 16 residues long. CDR1 and CDR2 from the germline V gene are SGHAT and FQNNGV. V lost 6 bases to trimming and J lost 5 bases; unmatched junction nucleotides: 9. The CDR3 is CASRPTSGSSHNEQFF. CDR3 nucleotides: TGTGCCAGCAGGCCAACTAGCGGGAGTTCCCACAATGAGCAGTTCTTC. Using reference TRBV11-2 and TRBJ2-1 for the parts outside the CDR3, the full variable domain is EAGVAQSPRYKIIEKRQSVAFWCNPISGHATLYWYQQILGQGPKLLIQFQNNGVVDDSQLPKDRFSAERLKGVDSTLKIQPAKLEDSAVYLCASRPTSGSSHNEQFFGPGTRLTVL.

V is TRBV5-1 and J is TRBJ2-7, with D perhaps being TRBD1 or TRBD2 (5 bases each). CDR3 length: 14 residues. Trimming took off 4 bases at V and 4 bases at J, with 15 bases between the two ends. Germline values: CDR1 SGHRS, CDR2 YFSETQ. CDR3: CASSVLGEAYEQYF. The CDR3 region has the DNA TGCGCCAGCAGCGTACTGGGGGAAGCTTACGAGCAGTACTTC.

This rearrangement joins TRBV5-6 to TRBJ1-2; no clear D gene. Trimming pared 0 bases from V and 13 bases from J, leaving 13 bases between. CDR3 size: 12 residues. CDR1 SGHDT and CDR2 YYEEEE come from the germline V gene. The CDR3 DNA reads TGTGCCAGCAGCTTGGAAGGAACCTCCTGCACCTTC. Its translation: CASSLEGTSCTF.

The gene calls are TRBV15 and TRBJ2-5; the D is unclear. Trimming pared 4 bases from V and 4 bases from J, leaving 10 bases between. The V gene's germline CDR1 is LNHNV and CDR2 YYDKDF (reference sequence). This CDR3 is 13 amino acids long. Here the CDR3 DNA reads TGTGCCACCAGCACCGGATTAGGAGAGACCCAGTACTTC. Translated: CATSTGLGETQYF.

The chain links TRBV5-3 to TRBJ2-3, with 14 bases that match TRBD2. TRBV5-3 is an ORF; its function is uncertain. Germline trimming cut 6 bases from V and 2 bases from J; bases unmatched to any gene: 14. The length of the CDR3 is 19 residues. The CDR3 loop reads CARTSPGLAGAWNTDTQYF. In nucleotides, the CDR3 is TGTGCCAGAACCTCGCCGGGACTAGCGGGAGCATGGAACACAGATACGCAGTATTTT.

This clone is a singleton in its sample. This sequence joins TRBV7-2 and TRBJ1-1, with D possibly being TRBD1 (6 bases). CDR1 SGHTA and CDR2 FQGNSA come from the germline V gene. The CDR3 spans 16 residues. Trimming took 5 bases from V and 3 from J, leaving 19 bases between them. CDR3 DNA sequence: TGTGCCAGCAGCGAAAGACTAACAGGGCGGGACACTGAAGCTTTCTTT. Its translation is CASSERLTGRDTEAFF.